The 27 T cell receptor beta chains given below trace back to one sample, sequenced in a study of T cell changes during pregnancy in multiple sclerosis. Assay: immunoSEQ multiplex PCR; the TCRdb copy retains only in-frame clones and omits some. The sample yields 100,000 to 110,000 clones, approximately 92% seen once. Here the sequenced sample was peripheral blood, taken after pregnancy. The receptor set was obtained from a female donor with multiple sclerosis, enrolled in a pregnancy study.

The chain carries TRBV11-2 and TRBJ1-2; 7 positions agree with TRBD1. Germline CDR1 and CDR2: SGHAT and FQNNGV. The CDR3 sequence is 16 residues long. J lost 4 bases, V lost 6 bases, and 14 bases had no gene match. The CDR3, as DNA: TGTGCCAGCAGTCGGTACGGGGACAGCTCTCTCTATGGCTACACCTTC. It specifies CASSRYGDSSLYGYTF.

The chain links TRBV7-2 to TRBJ2-7; 13 positions agree with TRBD2. V lost 3 bases and J lost 1; bases outside the gene matches: 3. Germline V CDR1 and CDR2: SGHTA, FQGNSA. This CDR3 comprises 16 residues. The CDR3 is CASSLTSGGKSYEQYF. The DNA for the CDR3 is TGTGCCAGCAGCTTGACTAGCGGGGGGAAATCCTACGAGCAGTACTTC.

This sequence joins TRBV7-3 and TRBJ2-3; a weak D match, TRBD1 (5 bases). Trimming removed 2 bases from V and 2 bases from J, with 8 bases in between. The CDR3 is 14 residues long. The germline V gene encodes CDR1 SGHTA and CDR2 FQGTGA. CDR3 region: CASSLVRATDTQYF. DNA of the CDR3: TGTGCCAGCAGCTTAGTCAGGGCCACAGATACGCAGTATTTT.

The J gene is TRBJ1-2, the V gene TRBV7-6; no firm D call. The CDR3 is 13 residues long. V lost 4 bases and J lost 5, with 11 bases in between. From germline, CDR1 is SGHVS and CDR2 FNYEAQ. DNA for the CDR3: TGTGCCAGCAGCTCACGGGGATTTTATGGCTACACCTTC. Translation: CASSSRGFYGYTF.

Turning to this clone: This sample also contains other DNA sequences that code for the same CDR3. The chain is built from TRBV7-9 and TRBJ2-7, with D possibly matching TRBD1 (6 bases). Germline V gives CDR1 SEHNR, CDR2 FQNEAQ (reference sequence). The length of the CDR3 is 14 residues. V was pared by 3 bases and J by 0 bases, with 9 bases between. CDR3 bases: TGTGCCAGCAGCTTCGGGACAACCTCCTACGAGCAGTACTTC. Translating it yields CASSFGTTSYEQYF.

The J gene is TRBJ2-7, the V gene TRBV29-1; 14 positions agree with TRBD2. This CDR3 comprises 12 residues. Germline lookup yields CDR1 SQVTM and CDR2 ANQGSEA. With V trimmed by 7 bases and J by 4 bases, 0 bases remained unmatched. The CDR3 nucleotides read TGCAGCGGGACTAGCGGGAGGTACGAGCAGTACTTC. Encoded protein: CSGTSGRYEQYF.

The chain uses TRBV15 and TRBJ2-7; 9 bases are shared with TRBD1. V trimming: 0 bases; J trimming: 3 bases; junction bases outside the gene matches: 6. The CDR3 contains 16 residues. CDR1 is LNHNV and CDR2 is YYDKDF in the germline V gene (reference sequence). The CDR3 is CATSREAGTGIYEQYF. Here the CDR3 DNA reads TGTGCCACCAGCAGAGAAGCCGGGACAGGGATCTACGAGCAGTACTTC.

J is TRBJ2-2 and V is TRBV11-2; possibly TRBD1 for D (6 bases). Trimming shortened V by 5 bases and J by 0 bases, and 13 bases separated the two germline ends. Germline V gene sequence: CDR1 SGHAT, CDR2 FQNNGV. The length of the CDR3 is 16 residues. The chain's CDR3 is CASSRGTLANTGELFF. For the CDR3, the DNA is TGTGCCAGCAGCCGTGGGACACTAGCGAACACCGGGGAGCTGTTTTTT.

The chain has TRBV6-5 and TRBJ2-1; a weak D match, TRBD2 (5 bases). CDR1 is MNHEY and CDR2 is SVGAGI in the germline V gene. The V end lost 9 bases, the J end lost 1 base, and 16 bases lay between the germline ends. The CDR3 covers 15 residues. CDR3 in amino acids: CASTPGSSSYNEQFF. The CDR3 DNA sequence: TGTGCCAGTACTCCGGGGAGCTCTTCCTACAATGAGCAGTTCTTC.

J is TRBJ2-5 and V is TRBV7-2, with TRBD2 identical over 9 bases. The germline V gene has CDR1 SGHTA and CDR2 FQGNSA. The CDR3 totals 19 residues. Trimming removed 2 bases from V and 2 bases from J; junction bases left unmatched: 15. The CDR3 DNA follows: TGTGCCAGCAGCTTATACCTCCCCCGGGCGGGGGGGCTGCAAGAGACCCAGTACTTC. It yields the protein CASSLYLPRAGGLQETQYF.

The chain has TRBV6-6 and TRBJ2-1, with 10 bases that match TRBD2. The germline CDR1 and CDR2 sequences are MNHNY and SVGAGI (reference sequence). The J segment lost 12 bases and the V segment lost 4 bases, leaving 15 bases of the junction unmatched. The CDR3 has 16 amino acids. The CDR3 DNA sequence: TGTGCCAGCAGTTTCCCGGGACTAGCGTACAGAGGGGGGCAGTTCTTC. Its protein is CASSFPGLAYRGGQFF.

The chain combines TRBV6-6 with TRBJ2-3; TRBD1 matches at 8 bases. J gave up 0 bases and V 6 bases, and 2 bases lay outside the gene matches. The CDR3 is made up of 14 amino acids. Germline V gives CDR1 MNHNY, CDR2 SVGAGI (reference sequence). This CDR3 reads CASRGDRSTDTQYF. For the CDR3, the DNA is TGTGCCAGCAGGGGGGACAGGAGCACAGATACGCAGTATTTT.

The chain recombines TRBV30 with TRBJ2-3, with D tentatively TRBD1 (5 bases). Germline CDR1 reads GTSNPN; CDR2 reads SVGIG (reference sequence). CDR3 length equals 15 residues. V lost 2 bases and J lost 0, with 12 bases in between. CDR3 coding DNA: TGTGCCTGGAGTAGGGGCAGGGCTAGCACAGATACGCAGTATTTT. It codes for CAWSRGRASTDTQYF.

The chain has TRBV5-1 and TRBJ2-7; D is possibly TRBD1 (5 bases). The germline V gene encodes CDR1 SGHRS and CDR2 YFSETQ. The CDR3 consists of 13 residues. V shed 7 bases and J shed 3 bases, with 14 bases lying between them. In nucleotides, the CDR3 is TGCGCCAGCCAGCCAGGGTTGCTCTACGAGCAGTACTTC. Residues: CASQPGLLYEQYF.

This clone was seen more than once but under ten times. This chain uses TRBV10-3 with TRBJ1-5; TRBD1 matches 8 bases. This CDR3 is built from 14 residues. The V segment lost 2 bases and the J segment 7 bases; nucleotides outside the gene matches: 4. Germline CDR1 and CDR2: ENHRY and SYGVKD. CDR3 DNA sequence: TGTGCCATCAGTGAGGGACAGGGAGGCCAGCCCCAGCATTTT. Translation gives CAISEGQGGQPQHF.

V gene TRBV7-6 combines with J gene TRBJ1-1; perhaps TRBD1 as D (6 bases). The CDR3 spans 14 residues. Germline CDR1 is SGHVS and CDR2 is FNYEAQ. With 4 bases removed from V and 4 bases from J, the gap between germline ends came to 13 bases. CDR3 nucleotide sequence: TGTGCCAGCAGCTCGACAGGTCCCCCCACTGAAGCTTTCTTT. This translates into CASSSTGPPTEAFF.

J is TRBJ2-7 and V is TRBV27; 16 nucleotides align to TRBD2. The CDR3 sequence is 19 residues long. CDR1 and CDR2 (germline): MNHEY, SMNVEV (reference sequence). V gave up 1 base and J gave up 12 bases; unmatched junction bases: 18. The CDR3 loop is CASSLYHGAKGLAGGQRYF. The CDR3 DNA sequence: TGTGCCAGCAGTTTATATCACGGGGCAAAGGGACTAGCGGGAGGGCAAAGGTACTTC.

The chain uses TRBV7-8 and TRBJ2-1, with unresolved D. CDR3 length equals 14 residues. The V gene's germline CDR1 is SGHVS and CDR2 FQNEAQ. Trimming took off 7 bases at V and 0 bases at J, with 10 bases between the two ends. CDR3 residues: CASTAASSYNEQFF. The CDR3 DNA reads TGTGCCAGCACCGCCGCGAGCTCCTACAATGAGCAGTTCTTC.

The gene calls are TRBV6-1 and TRBJ2-3, with 12 bases lining up with TRBD2. Germline V gene lookup returns CDR1 MNHNS and CDR2 SASEGT. This CDR3 has 13 amino acids. V lost 11 bases, J lost 6 bases, and 6 bases stayed unmatched. DNA of the CDR3: TGTGCCTCGACTAGCGGGGGTTGGGATACGCAGTATTTT. It yields the protein CASTSGGWDTQYF.

The chain uses TRBV4-2 and TRBJ2-3; 10 bases are a match to TRBD2. Germline V gene data show CDR1 as LGHNA and CDR2 as YNFKEQ. V was clipped by 4 bases and J by 3 bases; unmatched bases: 7. This CDR3 is built from 16 residues. CDR3: CASSRGLAEGTDTQYF. The CDR3 DNA sequence: TGTGCCAGCAGCCGCGGACTAGCGGAGGGGACAGATACGCAGTATTTT.

The chain combines TRBV2 with TRBJ2-3, with 8 bases fitting TRBD2. The CDR3 loop spans 14 amino acids. The V and J ends lost 5 bases and 5 bases, in that order; junction bases with no gene match: 6. Germline assignment: CDR1 SNHLY and CDR2 FYNNEI. The DNA for the CDR3 is TGTGCCAGCAGTCTTAGCGGGAAAAGAGATACGCAGTATTTT. Protein product: CASSLSGKRDTQYF.

The chain uses TRBV2 and TRBJ1-4, with D possibly matching TRBD1 (5 bases). There are 14 residues in the CDR3. V shed 3 bases and J shed 3 bases, with 8 bases lying between them. Germline loops: CDR1 SNHLY, CDR2 FYNNEI. CDR3 coding DNA: TGTGCCAGCAGTGAGCAGGGTTCTAATGAAAAACTGTTTTTT. It encodes CASSEQGSNEKLFF.

The gene calls are TRBV9 and TRBJ2-2; D is unresolved. Germline V gene lookup returns CDR1 SGDLS and CDR2 YYNGEE. The CDR3 has 12 amino acids. V was pared by 0 bases and J by 6 bases, with 3 bases between. The CDR3 DNA is TGTGCCAGCAGCGTAGGGCCCGGGGAGCTGTTTTTT. It encodes CASSVGPGELFF.

The J gene is TRBJ2-6, the V gene TRBV6-5; D is ambiguous. The length of the CDR3 is 16 residues. V was cut by 1 base and J by 0 bases, with 7 bases left in between. Germline CDR1 reads MNHEY; CDR2 reads SVGAGI. CDR3 nucleotides: TGTGCCAGCAGTTACTTGATACTCTCTGGGGCCAACGTCCTGACTTTC. Protein product: CASSYLILSGANVLTF.

This chain uses TRBV9 with TRBJ1-1; TRBD1 is a possible D gene (5 bases). Trimming took 0 bases from V and 1 from J, leaving 10 bases between them. Germline assignment: CDR1 SGDLS and CDR2 YYNGEE. CDR3 length: 15 amino acids. CDR3 DNA sequence: TGTGCCAGCAGCGTAGCGTCAGGGAAGAACACTGAAGCTTTCTTT. Its protein product is CASSVASGKNTEAFF.

The CDR3 is CASSFKIGGKLFF. In DNA form, the CDR3 reads TGTGCCAGCAGCTTCAAGATCGGCGGGAAACTGTTTTTT. J is TRBJ1-4 and V is TRBV9, with D unclear. Germline CDR1 is SGDLS and CDR2 is YYNGEE. This CDR3 is built from 13 residues. The V and J ends lost 4 bases and 11 bases respectively, with 15 bases between them.

V usage is TRBV19 and J usage is TRBJ2-1; unclear D gene. The length of the CDR3 is 14 residues. V was clipped by 3 bases and J by 4 bases, with 10 bases between them. CDR1 LNHDA and CDR2 SQIVND come from the germline V gene (reference sequence). The CDR3 loop reads CASSIPGGYNEQFF. The CDR3 nucleotides are TGTGCCAGTAGTATCCCCGGCGGTTACAATGAGCAGTTCTTC.